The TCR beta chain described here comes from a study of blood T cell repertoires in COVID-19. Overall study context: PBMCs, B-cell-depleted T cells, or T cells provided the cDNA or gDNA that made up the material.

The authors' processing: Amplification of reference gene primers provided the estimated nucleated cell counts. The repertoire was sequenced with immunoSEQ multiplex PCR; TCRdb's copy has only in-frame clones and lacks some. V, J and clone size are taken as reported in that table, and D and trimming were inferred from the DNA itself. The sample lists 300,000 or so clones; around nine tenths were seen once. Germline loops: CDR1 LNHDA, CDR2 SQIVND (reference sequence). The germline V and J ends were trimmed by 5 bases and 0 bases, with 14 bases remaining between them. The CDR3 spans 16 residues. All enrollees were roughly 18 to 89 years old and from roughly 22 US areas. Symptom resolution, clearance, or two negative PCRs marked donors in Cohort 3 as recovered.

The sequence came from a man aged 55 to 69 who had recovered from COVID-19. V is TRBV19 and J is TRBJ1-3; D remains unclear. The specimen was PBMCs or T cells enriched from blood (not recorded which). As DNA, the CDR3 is TGTGCCAGTAGTTCTGCTACGGAGACCTCTGGAAACACCATATATTTT. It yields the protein CASSSATETSGNTIYF. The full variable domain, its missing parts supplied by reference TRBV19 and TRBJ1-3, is DGGITQSPKYLFRKEGQNVTLSCEQNLNHDAMYWYRQDPGQGLRLIYYSQIVNDFQKGDIAEGYSVSREKKESFPLTVTSAQKNPTAFYLCASSSATETSGNTIYFGEGSWLTVV.